The text below deals with one T cell receptor (beta chain). Per the original data handling: Quantification of nucleated cells was approximated via reference gene primer amplification. Profiled with immunoSEQ multiplex PCR; TCRdb holds only in-frame clones, not every one. Clonal size and the V and J genes are those of that table, whereas D and trimming came from the DNA. The table lists approximately 80,000 clones, about nine tenths of them singletons, with more than 5.5% in the top ten. The data are from a study of blood T cell repertoires in COVID-19. Looking at the study overall: The study drew acute and convalescent COVID-19 samples from the United States, Italy and Spain. From T cells, B-cell-depleted T cells, or PBMCs came the material, which was cDNA or gDNA.

The CDR3 is made up of 15 amino acids. V lost 2 bases, J lost 5 bases, and 0 bases stayed unmatched. The V gene's germline CDR1 is SGHTA and CDR2 FQGNSA. This receptor was taken from a woman of 80 years or more with acute or convalescent COVID-19. The chain couples TRBV7-2 to TRBJ2-2; 12 bases agree with TRBD2. The sequencing sample was made of peripheral blood. The CDR3 DNA is TGTGCCAGCAGCTTAACTAGCGGGGGGACCGGGGAGCTGTTTTTT. It yields the protein CASSLTSGGTGELFF.